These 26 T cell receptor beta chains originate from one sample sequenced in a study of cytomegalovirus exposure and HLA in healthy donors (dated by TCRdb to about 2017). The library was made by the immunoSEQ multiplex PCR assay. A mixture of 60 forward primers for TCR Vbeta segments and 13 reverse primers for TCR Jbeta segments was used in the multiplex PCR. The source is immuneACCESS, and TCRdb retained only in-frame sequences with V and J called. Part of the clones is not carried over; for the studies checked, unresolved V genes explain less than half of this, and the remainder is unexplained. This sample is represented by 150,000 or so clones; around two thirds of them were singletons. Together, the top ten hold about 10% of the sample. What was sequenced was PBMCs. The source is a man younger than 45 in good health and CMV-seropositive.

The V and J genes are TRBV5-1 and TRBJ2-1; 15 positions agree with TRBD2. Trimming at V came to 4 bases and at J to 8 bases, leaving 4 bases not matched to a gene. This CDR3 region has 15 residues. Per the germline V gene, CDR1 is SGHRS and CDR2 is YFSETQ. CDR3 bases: TGCGCCAGCAGCACCCGGACTAGCGGGAGGGATGAGCAGTTCTTC. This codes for CASSTRTSGRDEQFF.

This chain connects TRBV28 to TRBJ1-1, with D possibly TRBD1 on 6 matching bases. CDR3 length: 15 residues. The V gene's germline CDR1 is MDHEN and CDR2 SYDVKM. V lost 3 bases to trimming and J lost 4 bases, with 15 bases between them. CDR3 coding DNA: TGTGCCAGCAGTTTTCCTGCAGGGGTCGTCACTGAAGCTTTCTTT. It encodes CASSFPAGVVTEAFF.

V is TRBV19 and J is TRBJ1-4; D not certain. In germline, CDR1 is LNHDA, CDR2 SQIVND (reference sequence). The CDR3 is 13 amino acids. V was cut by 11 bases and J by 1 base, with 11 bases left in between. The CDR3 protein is CACRPGTNEKLFF. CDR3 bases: TGTGCCTGCCGTCCGGGAACTAATGAAAAACTGTTTTTT.

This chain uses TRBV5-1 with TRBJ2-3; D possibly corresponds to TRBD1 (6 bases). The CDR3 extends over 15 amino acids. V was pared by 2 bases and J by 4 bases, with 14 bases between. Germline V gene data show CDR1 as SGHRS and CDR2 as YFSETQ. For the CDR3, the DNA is TGCGCCAGCAGCTTAACAGGGCCATTGGCAGATACGCAGTATTTT. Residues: CASSLTGPLADTQYF.

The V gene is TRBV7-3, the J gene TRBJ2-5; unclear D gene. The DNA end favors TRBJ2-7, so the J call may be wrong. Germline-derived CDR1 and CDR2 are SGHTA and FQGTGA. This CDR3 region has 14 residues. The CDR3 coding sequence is TGTGCCAGCAGCCCTACCGGGTACTCCTACGAGCAGTACTTC. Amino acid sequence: CASSPTGYSYEQYF.

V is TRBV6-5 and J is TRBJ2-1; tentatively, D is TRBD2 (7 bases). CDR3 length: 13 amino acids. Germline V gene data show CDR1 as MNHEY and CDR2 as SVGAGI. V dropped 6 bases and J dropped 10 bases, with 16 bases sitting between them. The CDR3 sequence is CASSSGGTGEQFF. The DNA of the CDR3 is TGTGCCAGCAGCTCGGGGGGTACAGGGGAGCAGTTCTTC.

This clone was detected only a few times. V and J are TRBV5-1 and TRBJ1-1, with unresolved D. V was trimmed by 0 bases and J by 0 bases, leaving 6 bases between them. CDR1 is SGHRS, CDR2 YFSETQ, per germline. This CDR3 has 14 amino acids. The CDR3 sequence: CASSLEQMNTEAFF. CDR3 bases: TGCGCCAGCAGCTTGGAACAGATGAACACTGAAGCTTTCTTT. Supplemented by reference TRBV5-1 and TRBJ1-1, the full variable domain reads KAGVTQTPRYLIKTRGQQVTLSCSPISGHRSVSWYQQTPGQGLQFLFEYFSETQRNKGNFPGRFSGRQFSNSRSEMNVSTLELGDSALYLCASSLEQMNTEAFFGQGTRLTVV.

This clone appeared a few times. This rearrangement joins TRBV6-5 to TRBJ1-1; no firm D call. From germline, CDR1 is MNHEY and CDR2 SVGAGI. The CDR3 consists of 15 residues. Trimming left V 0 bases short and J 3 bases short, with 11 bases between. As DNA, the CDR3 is TGTGCCAGCAGTTACTCCGGGGTTATTCACACTGAAGCTTTCTTT. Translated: CASSYSGVIHTEAFF.

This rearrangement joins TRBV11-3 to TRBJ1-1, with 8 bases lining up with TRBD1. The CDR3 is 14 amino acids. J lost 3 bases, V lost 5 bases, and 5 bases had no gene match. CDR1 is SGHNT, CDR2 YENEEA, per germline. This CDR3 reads CASSNGQGHTEAFF. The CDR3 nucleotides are TGTGCCAGCAGCAACGGACAGGGACACACTGAAGCTTTCTTT.

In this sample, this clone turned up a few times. In DNA, the CDR3 is TGTGCCAGCAGCGCAGCGGGAGGTGAGCAGTTCTTC. It translates to CASSAAGGEQFF. V usage is TRBV9 and J usage is TRBJ2-1, with TRBD2 identical over 9 bases. Germline assignment: CDR1 SGDLS and CDR2 YYNGEE. V gave up 3 bases and J gave up 9 bases; unmatched junction bases: 1. There are 12 residues in the CDR3.

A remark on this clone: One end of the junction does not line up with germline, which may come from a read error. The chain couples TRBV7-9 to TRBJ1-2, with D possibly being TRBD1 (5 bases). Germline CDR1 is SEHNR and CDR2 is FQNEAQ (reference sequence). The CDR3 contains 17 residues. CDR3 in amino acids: CSSSLASLTETNYGYTF. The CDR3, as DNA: TGTTCCAGCAGCTTAGCTAGTCTGACAGAGACTAACTATGGCTACACCTTC.

CDR3 residues: CASSFRDTDTQYF. Written as DNA, the CDR3 is TGTGCCAGCAGCTTCAGGGACACAGATACGCAGTATTTT. The gene calls are TRBV7-2 and TRBJ2-3, with D possibly being TRBD1 (5 bases). The germline V and J ends were trimmed by 3 bases and 2 bases, with 6 bases remaining between them. The CDR3 consists of 13 residues. Germline V lookup: CDR1 SGHTA, CDR2 FQGNSA.

The CDR3 nucleotides are TGCGCCAGCAGCTTGGTCTCCGTTGGAGGGAGGAGATACAATGAGCAGTTCTTC. Its translation is CASSLVSVGGRRYNEQFF. The chain joins TRBV5-1 to TRBJ2-1; D may be TRBD2 (6 bases). The CDR3 runs 18 residues. Per germline, CDR1 SGHRS and CDR2 YFSETQ. V lost 0 bases to trimming and J lost 4 bases, with 20 bases between them.

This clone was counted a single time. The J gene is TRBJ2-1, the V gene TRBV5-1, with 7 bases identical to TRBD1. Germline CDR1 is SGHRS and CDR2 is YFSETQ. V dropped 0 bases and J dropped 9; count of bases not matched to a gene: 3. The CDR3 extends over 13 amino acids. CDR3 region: CASSLAPGGEQFF. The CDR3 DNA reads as TGCGCCAGCAGCTTGGCCCCAGGGGGTGAGCAGTTCTTC.

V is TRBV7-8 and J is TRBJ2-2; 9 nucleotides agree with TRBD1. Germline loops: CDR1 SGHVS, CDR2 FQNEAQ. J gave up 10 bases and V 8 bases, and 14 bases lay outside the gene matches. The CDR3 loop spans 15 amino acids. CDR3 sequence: CASGGQGQVLPELFF. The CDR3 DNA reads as TGTGCCAGCGGGGGACAGGGCCAAGTACTACCGGAGCTGTTTTTT.

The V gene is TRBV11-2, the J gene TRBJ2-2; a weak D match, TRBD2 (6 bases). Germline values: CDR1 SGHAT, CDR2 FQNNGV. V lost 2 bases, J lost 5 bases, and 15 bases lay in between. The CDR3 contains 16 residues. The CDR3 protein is CASSLYYGGLTGELFF. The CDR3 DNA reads TGTGCCAGCAGCTTATATTACGGGGGATTAACCGGGGAGCTGTTTTTT.

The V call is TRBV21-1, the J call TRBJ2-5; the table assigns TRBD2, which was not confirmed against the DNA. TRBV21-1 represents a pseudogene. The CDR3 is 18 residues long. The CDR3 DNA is TGTGCCAGCAGTATACCGGGACTAGCGGGATTAAGAGTGGAGACCCAGTACTTC. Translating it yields CASSIPGLAGLRVETQYF.

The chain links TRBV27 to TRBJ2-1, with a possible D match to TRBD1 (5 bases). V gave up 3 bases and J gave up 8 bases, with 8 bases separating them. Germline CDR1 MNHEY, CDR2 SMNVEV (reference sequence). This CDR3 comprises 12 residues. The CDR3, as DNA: TGTGCCAGCAGTTTCCTACAGGATGAGCAGTTCTTC. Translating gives CASSFLQDEQFF.

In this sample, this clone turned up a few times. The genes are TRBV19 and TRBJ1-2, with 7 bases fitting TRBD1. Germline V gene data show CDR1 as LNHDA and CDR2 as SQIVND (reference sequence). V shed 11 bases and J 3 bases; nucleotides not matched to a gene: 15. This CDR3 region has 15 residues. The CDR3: CASNPSGGSHYGYTF. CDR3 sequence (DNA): TGTGCCTCCAACCCCTCAGGGGGGTCCCACTATGGCTACACCTTC.

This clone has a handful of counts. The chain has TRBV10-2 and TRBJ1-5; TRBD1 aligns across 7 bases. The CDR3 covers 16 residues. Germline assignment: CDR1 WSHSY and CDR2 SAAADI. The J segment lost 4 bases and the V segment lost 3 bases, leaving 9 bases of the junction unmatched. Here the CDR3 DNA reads TGCGCCAGCAGTGATAGCGGCACAGGGGAAAATCAGCCCCAGCATTTT. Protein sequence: CASSDSGTGENQPQHF.

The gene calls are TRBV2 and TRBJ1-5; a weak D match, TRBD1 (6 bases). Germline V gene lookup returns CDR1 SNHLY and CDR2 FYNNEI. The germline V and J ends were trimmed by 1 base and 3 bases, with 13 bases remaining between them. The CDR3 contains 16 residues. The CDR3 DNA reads TGTGCCAGCAGTGAAGTGGGAGCAGGGGACAATCAGCCCCAGCATTTT. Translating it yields CASSEVGAGDNQPQHF.

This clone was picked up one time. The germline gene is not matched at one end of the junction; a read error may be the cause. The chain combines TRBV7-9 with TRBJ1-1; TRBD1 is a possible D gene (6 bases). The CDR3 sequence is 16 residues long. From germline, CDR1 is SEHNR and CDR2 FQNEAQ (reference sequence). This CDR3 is CSSSLTVSRGNTEAFF. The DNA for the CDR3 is TGTTCCAGCAGCTTAACGGTGAGCAGGGGTAACACTGAAGCTTTCTTT.

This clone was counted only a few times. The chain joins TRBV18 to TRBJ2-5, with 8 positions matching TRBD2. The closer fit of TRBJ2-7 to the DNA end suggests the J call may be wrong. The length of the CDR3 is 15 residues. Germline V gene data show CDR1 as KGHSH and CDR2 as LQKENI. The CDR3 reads CASSPTAGGGYEQYF. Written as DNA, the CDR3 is TGTGCCAGCTCACCAACGGCGGGAGGCGGGTACGAGCAGTACTTC.

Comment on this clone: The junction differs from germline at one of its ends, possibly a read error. CDR3 DNA: TGTGCCGGTAGTACAGGGACATCTGATACGCAGTATTTT. This translates into CAGSTGTSDTQYF. The chain combines TRBV19 with TRBJ2-3; TRBD1 is a possible D gene (6 bases). The germline gives CDR1 LNHDA, CDR2 SQIVND (reference sequence). The CDR3 sequence is 13 residues long.

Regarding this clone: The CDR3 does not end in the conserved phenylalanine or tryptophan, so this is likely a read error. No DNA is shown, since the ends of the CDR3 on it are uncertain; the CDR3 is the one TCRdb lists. The CDR3 here is CASSSDRGREGAT. The chain recombines TRBV7-8 with TRBJ2-7; TRBD1 reflects the table's D call only, with no check against the DNA. Germline V gene data show CDR1 as SGHVS and CDR2 as FQNEAQ. Both ends counted, the CDR3 spans 13 residues.

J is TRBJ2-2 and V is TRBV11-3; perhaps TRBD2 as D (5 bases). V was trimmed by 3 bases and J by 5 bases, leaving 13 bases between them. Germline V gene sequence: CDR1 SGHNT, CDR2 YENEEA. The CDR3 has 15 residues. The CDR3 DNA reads TGTGCCAGCAGCTTTGCGGGTTTGGGAACCGGGGAGCTGTTTTTT. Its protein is CASSFAGLGTGELFF.